The 20 T cell receptor beta chains given below trace back to one sample, sequenced in a study of T cell clonality in common variable immunodeficiency. Assay: immunoSEQ multiplex PCR; the TCRdb copy retains only in-frame clones and omits some. The table lists around 39,000 clones, with no singletons. Sequencing was carried out using peripheral blood mononuclear cells. Receptor source: a person between 18 and 69 years old in good health.

In this sample, this clone turned up many times. The read comes to an end 3 residues before the CDR3 does, leaving the germline J gene to fill in the end. The chain links TRBV28 to TRBJ1-2, with 7 nucleotides matching TRBD1. The CDR3 consists of 14 residues. V was pared by 4 bases and J by 4 bases, with 6 bases of the junction left unmatched. CDR1 and CDR2 from the germline V gene are MDHEN and SYDVKM. The covered CDR3 bases are TGTGCCAGCAGTTCTCGTACAGGGGTCTATGGC. Translation: CASSSRTGVYG. The full CDR3 is CASSSRTGVYGYTF.

This clone was seen repeatedly, ten times or more. The DNA ends 3 residues before the CDR3 does, and the rest of the CDR3 is filled in from the germline J gene. The chain has TRBV7-9 and TRBJ1-3, with D hard to call. Per the germline V gene, CDR1 is SEHNR and CDR2 is FQNEAQ (reference sequence). This CDR3 has 14 residues. V gave up 8 bases and J gave up 0 bases, with 11 bases separating them. The sequenced part of the CDR3 DNA is TGTGCCAGCGGAGGACTAATCTCTGGAAACACC. Translated, it gives CASGGLISGNT. The whole CDR3 protein reads CASGGLISGNTIYF.

This clone occurred many times. The DNA ends 3 residues before the CDR3 does, and the rest of the CDR3 is filled in from the germline J gene. The rearrangement uses TRBV10-1 and TRBJ2-1; D may be TRBD2 (6 bases). Germline CDR1 and CDR2: WNHNN and SYGVQD (reference sequence). V was clipped by 9 bases and J by 7 bases, with 16 bases between them. The CDR3 covers 13 residues. The DNA read from the CDR3 is TGCGCCAGAACACCACCTGGGACTAATGAG. Its translation is CARTPPGTNE. The entire CDR3 protein is CARTPPGTNEQFF.

This clone occurred many times. The observed sequence ends 3 residues before the CDR3 terminus, with the missing tail filled in from the germline J gene. This chain uses TRBV7-9 with TRBJ2-7; no clear D. Germline loops: CDR1 SEHNR, CDR2 FQNEAQ (reference sequence). The CDR3 is 11 residues long. Trimming stripped 1 base from V and 6 bases from J, with 4 bases between. The covered CDR3 bases are TGTGCCAGCAGCTTAGGACTCGAG. The encoded protein is CASSLGLE. In full, the CDR3 reads CASSLGLEQYF. The full variable domain, with the rest looked up from reference TRBV7-9 and TRBJ2-7, is DTGVSQNPRHKITKRGQNVTFRCDPISEHNRLYWYRQTLGQGPEFLTYFQNEAQLEKSRLLSDRFSAERPKGSFSTLEIQRTEQGDSAMYLCASSLGLEQYFGPGTRLTVT.

This clone was observed many times. The read falls 3 residues short of the CDR3 end, and the missing part is taken from the germline J gene. This sequence joins TRBV12-3 or TRBV12-4 and TRBJ2-5; D gene unclear. Trimming cost V 1 base and J 7 bases, with 4 bases left between them. The CDR3 is 11 residues long. The CDR3 region is CASSLGGTQYF. Incomplete CDR3 DNA: TGTGCCAGCAGTTTAGGAGGGACC.

This clone was counted many times. The missing CDR3 end, 3 residues past where the read stops, is filled in from the germline J gene. The chain employs TRBV7-8 and TRBJ2-3; 7 nucleotides line up with TRBD1. The CDR3 sequence is 14 residues long. V dropped 5 bases and J dropped 3; count of bases not matched to a gene: 5. Germline V CDR1 and CDR2: SGHVS, FQNEAQ. CDR3 amino acids: CASSDRAGTDTQYF. The sequenced part of the CDR3 DNA is TGTGCCAGCAGCGACAGGGCAGGGACAGATACG. Full variable domain (rest looked up from reference TRBV7-8 and TRBJ2-3): GAGVSQSPRYKVAKRGQDVALRCDPISGHVSLFWYQQALGQGPEFLTYFQNEAQLDKSGLPSDRFFAERPEGSVSTLKIQRTQQEDSAVYLCASSDRAGTDTQYFGPGTRLTVL.

This clone was counted ten times or more. Read coverage stops 3 residues before the CDR3 terminus; the germline J gene supplies the remainder. The chain is built from TRBV7-6 and TRBJ2-1; 12 bases agree with TRBD2. CDR3 length: 16 amino acids. Germline V CDR1 and CDR2: SGHVS, FNYEAQ. V gave up 4 bases and J gave up 7 bases; unmatched junction bases: 8. The part of the CDR3 DNA that was read is TGTGCCAGCAGCTGGCCGGGGACTAGCGGGCGAAATGAG. Translating gives CASSWPGTSGRNE. The full CDR3 sequence reads CASSWPGTSGRNEQFF.

This clone was seen many times. The read stops 3 residues short of the end of the CDR3; the missing end is completed from the germline J gene. The rearrangement uses TRBV5-1 and TRBJ2-1; TRBD1 agrees at 10 bases. Germline V CDR1 and CDR2: SGHRS, YFSETQ. With V trimmed by 4 bases and J by 9 bases, 16 bases remained unmatched. The CDR3 contains 17 residues. The CDR3 DNA, read in part, is TGCGCCAGCAGCCTAGGTTGGATCGGACAGGGGGAGGGTGAG. Translated: CASSLGWIGQGEGE. The full CDR3 reads CASSLGWIGQGEGEQFF. Supplemented by reference TRBV5-1 and TRBJ2-1, the full variable domain reads KAGVTQTPRYLIKTRGQQVTLSCSPISGHRSVSWYQQTPGQGLQFLFEYFSETQRNKGNFPGRFSGRQFSNSRSEMNVSTLELGDSALYLCASSLGWIGQGEGEQFFGPGTRLTVL.

This clone was detected ten times or more. The read terminates 3 residues before the CDR3 end, so the remaining end is supplied by the germline J gene. The chain combines TRBV9 with TRBJ2-7; TRBD1 might be the D (5 bases). The CDR3 runs 16 residues. V was clipped by 4 bases and J by 0 bases, with 17 bases between them. Per the germline V gene, CDR1 is SGDLS and CDR2 is YYNGEE. The sequenced part of the CDR3 DNA is TGTGCCAGCAGCCCACAGGTCAAATTAAGCTCCTACGAG. Amino acids: CASSPQVKLSSYE. In full, the CDR3 reads CASSPQVKLSSYEQYF.

This clone has at least ten counts. The read ends 3 residues before the CDR3 terminus; that terminus is restored from the germline J gene. The J gene is TRBJ2-7, the V gene TRBV5-1; TRBD2 matches 8 bases. This CDR3 region has 16 residues. The V gene end was trimmed by 4 bases and the J gene end by 4 bases; junction bases not matched to a gene: 13. Germline V gene lookup returns CDR1 SGHRS and CDR2 YFSETQ. Here the CDR3 reads CASSLRTGLDAYEQYF. The CDR3 bases that were read are TGCGCCAGCAGCCTGAGAACGGGACTAGATGCATACGAG.

In this sample, this clone turned up many times. Read data end 3 residues before the CDR3 end; the end is taken from the germline J gene. The V call is TRBV5-1, the J call TRBJ2-3; D is perhaps TRBD1 (6 bases). The CDR3 is made up of 15 amino acids. CDR1 is SGHRS and CDR2 is YFSETQ in the germline V gene. Trimming removed 1 base from V and 0 bases from J, with 9 bases in between. The CDR3 loop is CASSLSGVSTDTQYF. The sequenced CDR3 bases are TGCGCCAGCAGCTTGTCAGGGGTTAGCACAGATACG.

Ten or more counts support this clone. The CDR3 is cut off 3 residues early in the read; its end comes from the germline J gene. This chain joins TRBV19 and TRBJ1-1, with 7 bases that match TRBD1. Germline assignment: CDR1 LNHDA and CDR2 SQIVND (reference sequence). The V segment lost 5 bases and the J segment 2 bases; nucleotides outside the gene matches: 8. The CDR3 sequence is 15 residues long. The CDR3 reads CASSARQGINTEAFF. The sequenced CDR3 bases are TGTGCCAGTAGTGCCCGACAGGGAATAAACACTGAA.

This clone was picked up many times. The observed sequence ends 3 residues before the CDR3 terminus, with the missing tail filled in from the germline J gene. V and J are TRBV5-1 and TRBJ2-7, with 8 nucleotides matching TRBD1. Germline CDR1 is SGHRS and CDR2 is YFSETQ. The ends lost 5 bases at V and 6 bases at J; junction bases unmatched: 13. This CDR3 is built from 15 residues. CDR3 sequence: CASRFEGAGGGEQYF. The part of the CDR3 DNA that was read is TGCGCCAGCAGATTCGAGGGGGCAGGGGGCGGCGAG.

At least ten counts were recorded for this clone. Coverage ceases 3 residues before the CDR3 finishes, and the germline J gene fills in the end. This chain connects TRBV5-1 to TRBJ1-1; possibly TRBD1 for D (6 bases). V lost 0 bases to trimming and J lost 4 bases, with 13 bases between them. Germline CDR1 SGHRS, CDR2 YFSETQ. The CDR3 runs to 15 residues. CDR3 bases read: TGCGCCAGCAGCTTGGGGCAGGGAGGGGGCACTGAA. It codes for CASSLGQGGGTE. The whole CDR3 protein is CASSLGQGGGTEAFF.

This clone was observed at least ten times. With the read ending 3 residues before the CDR3 end, the germline J gene is used to fill in that end. The V call is TRBV20-1, the J call TRBJ2-7, with D possibly being TRBD2 (6 bases). This CDR3 has 12 amino acids. Germline loops: CDR1 DFQATT, CDR2 SNEGSKA (reference sequence). V was shortened by 3 bases and J by 4 bases, with 10 bases between the two germline ends. The DNA read from the CDR3 is TGCAGTGCTAGCCTAGCGTTTTACGAG. Translating gives CSASLAFYE. The whole CDR3 sequence is CSASLAFYEQYF.

This clone has at least ten counts. The read finishes 3 residues shy of the CDR3 end, and the germline J gene is used to complete it. The V call is TRBV20-1, the J call TRBJ1-1; TRBD1 matches at 9 bases. The CDR3 length is 13 residues. The V gene end was trimmed by 5 bases and the J gene end by 3 bases; junction bases not matched to a gene: 4. Looked up from germline, CDR1 is DFQATT and CDR2 is SNEGSKA (reference sequence). CDR3 amino acids: CSAQGQGHTEAFF. The sequenced CDR3 bases are TGCAGTGCTCAAGGACAGGGGCACACTGAA.

This clone was observed many times. The read halts 3 residues ahead of the CDR3 end, with the missing end drawn from the germline J gene. The chain recombines TRBV10-3 with TRBJ1-5; D unclear. Germline-derived CDR1 and CDR2 are ENHRY and SYGVKD. Trimming left V 3 bases short and J 6 bases short, with 9 bases between. CDR3 length: 13 residues. The part of the CDR3 DNA that was read is TGTGCCATCAGTGAAAGTCTGGCTCAGCCC. As protein: CAISESLAQP. Given in full, the CDR3 is CAISESLAQPQHF.

Comments on this clone: The sequence runs out 3 residues before the end of the CDR3; the remainder is reconstructed from the germline J gene. This chain links TRBV7-8 with TRBJ1-4, with D possibly TRBD1 on 6 matching bases. The CDR3 has 14 amino acids. The germline gives CDR1 SGHVS, CDR2 FQNEAQ. Trimming cost V 8 bases and J 4 bases, with 14 bases left between them. Partial CDR3 DNA: TGTGCCAGCGCAAAGAGGACAGTTAATGAAAAA. This gives the protein CASAKRTVNEK. The full CDR3 protein is CASAKRTVNEKLFF. The full variable domain, completed using reference TRBV7-8 and TRBJ1-4, is GAGVSQSPRYKVAKRGQDVALRCDPISGHVSLFWYQQALGQGPEFLTYFQNEAQLDKSGLPSDRFFAERPEGSVSTLKIQRTQQEDSAVYLCASAKRTVNEKLFFGSGTQLSVL.

This clone was recorded at least ten times. CDR3 DNA, as far as it was read: TGTGCCAGCAGCTCAGGAGGGCAGTCCTACGAG. The encoded protein is CASSSGGQSYE. The entire CDR3 protein is CASSSGGQSYEQYF. The chain carries TRBV13 and TRBJ2-7; D perhaps matches TRBD2 (6 bases). The read is 3 residues too short to cover the CDR3 end, so that end is filled in from the germline J gene. CDR1 and CDR2 (germline): PRHDT, FYEKMQ (reference sequence). CDR3 size: 14 residues. Trimming took 4 bases from V and 1 from J, leaving 11 bases between them.

This clone was seen ten or more times. The observed sequence ends 3 residues before the CDR3 terminus, with the missing tail filled in from the germline J gene. The chain combines TRBV6-2 or TRBV6-3 with TRBJ1-3; D remains unclear. V was cut by 6 bases and J by 0 bases, with 3 bases left in between. There are 12 residues in the CDR3. Germline V gives CDR1 MNHEY, CDR2 SVGEGT. Here the CDR3 reads CASSNSGNTIYF. The covered CDR3 bases are TGTGCCAGCAGCAACTCTGGAAACACC.